These T cell receptor beta chains were read from a single sample in a study of T cells in Graves' hyperthyroidism and ophthalmopathy. Using its own MiXCR run on the multiplex PCR reads, TCRdb lists one record per CDR3 protein. The sample has about 700,000 distinct CDR3 sequences, 11% to 15% seen once. Sequenced: blood. Receptors originate from a woman aged 18-29 years with Graves' hyperthyroidism. Both conserved end residues are part of each CDR3. Fields, in order: CDR3 protein, CDR3 DNA, D gene, clone size, V gene, J gene. D genes are given only for firm matches. Rows may omit the clone size; those that give it use once, few, many or a size class.

CDR3 protein: CASSVASTPGEQYF; CDR3 DNA: TGTGCCAGCAGCGTAGCTTCAACCCCGGGGGAGCAGTACTTC; D gene: .; clone size: .; V gene: TRBV9; J gene: TRBJ2-7
CDR3 protein: CASSPGLGEKLFF; CDR3 DNA: TGTGCCAGCAGCCCAGGCCTCGGGGAAAAACTGTTTTTT; D gene: .; clone size: many; V gene: TRBV18; J gene: TRBJ1-4
CDR3 protein: CASSQSAGTSIVYEQYF; CDR3 DNA: TGTGCCAGCTCACAGTCCGCCGGGACTAGCATCGTCTACGAGCAGTACTTC; D gene: TRBD2; clone size: many; V gene: TRBV18; J gene: TRBJ2-7
CDR3 protein: CSARDAYLSYEQYF; CDR3 DNA: TGCAGTGCTAGAGATGCGTACCTCTCCTACGAGCAGTACTTC; D gene: .; clone size: .; V gene: TRBV20-1; J gene: TRBJ2-7
CDR3 protein: CASSDPDIVNTEAFF; CDR3 DNA: TGTGCCAGCAGTGACCCGGACATCGTGAACACTGAAGCTTTCTTT; D gene: .; clone size: few; V gene: TRBV6-1; J gene: TRBJ1-1
CDR3 protein: CSARYTGRGNQPQHF; CDR3 DNA: TGCAGTGCTAGATATACAGGGAGGGGCAATCAGCCCCAGCATTTT; D gene: .; clone size: many; V gene: TRBV20-1; J gene: TRBJ1-5
CDR3 protein: CASSVASGRGTDFYGYTF; CDR3 DNA: TGTGCCAGCAGCGTAGCGAGTGGCAGGGGGACGGATTTCTATGGCTACACCTTC; D gene: TRBD1; clone size: .; V gene: TRBV9; J gene: TRBJ1-2
CDR3 protein: CASSLIAATYNEQFF; CDR3 DNA: TGTGCCAGCAGTTTAATCGCGGCAACCTACAATGAGCAGTTCTTC; D gene: .; clone size: few; V gene: TRBV28; J gene: TRBJ2-1
CDR3 protein: CSARQPSTVEQYF; CDR3 DNA: TGCAGTGCAAGACAGCCTAGTACTGTTGAGCAGTACTTC; D gene: .; clone size: few; V gene: TRBV20-1; J gene: TRBJ2-7
CDR3 protein: CATSALGGGGTGELFF; CDR3 DNA: TGTGCCACCAGTGCCCTAGGAGGGGGAGGCACCGGGGAGCTGTTTTTT; D gene: .; clone size: .; V gene: TRBV24-1; J gene: TRBJ2-2
CDR3 protein: CASSAYLTDWGYGYTF; CDR3 DNA: TGTGCCAGCAGTGCTTACCTGACGGATTGGGGCTATGGCTACACCTTC; D gene: .; clone size: .; V gene: TRBV25-1; J gene: TRBJ1-2
CDR3 protein: CASSMMGSETQYF; CDR3 DNA: TGTGCCAGCAGCATGATGGGTTCGGAGACCCAGTACTTC; D gene: .; clone size: many; V gene: TRBV11-3; J gene: TRBJ2-5
CDR3 protein: CAIRMNTEAFF; CDR3 DNA: TGTGCCATCAGGATGAACACTGAAGCTTTCTTT; D gene: .; clone size: .; V gene: TRBV10-3; J gene: TRBJ1-1
CDR3 protein: CASSRTVRLAGAPDTQYF; CDR3 DNA: TGTGCCAGCAGTCGGACAGTAAGACTAGCGGGAGCCCCAGATACGCAGTATTTT; D gene: TRBD2; clone size: many; V gene: TRBV6-2/TRBV6-3; J gene: TRBJ2-3
CDR3 protein: CASSLDRRTGELFF; CDR3 DNA: TGTGCCAGCAGCTTGGACAGGCGCACCGGGGAGCTGTTTTTT; D gene: TRBD1; clone size: many; V gene: TRBV7-8; J gene: TRBJ2-2
CDR3 protein: CSASRGLSYNEQFF; CDR3 DNA: TGCAGTGCTAGTCGAGGGCTCTCCTACAATGAGCAGTTCTTC; D gene: .; clone size: .; V gene: TRBV20-1; J gene: TRBJ2-1
CDR3 protein: CASRGTGWAGELFF; CDR3 DNA: TGTGCCAGCAGGGGGACAGGATGGGCCGGGGAGCTGTTTTTT; D gene: TRBD1; clone size: .; V gene: TRBV27; J gene: TRBJ2-2
CDR3 protein: CASSSDGSGTEKLFF; CDR3 DNA: TGTGCCAGCAGTTCTGACGGATCAGGGACTGAAAAACTGTTTTTT; D gene: .; clone size: many; V gene: TRBV13; J gene: TRBJ1-4
CDR3 protein: CASSLSREYSDTQYF; CDR3 DNA: TGTGCCAGCAGCTTATCGCGGGAGTATTCAGATACGCAGTATTTT; D gene: TRBD2; clone size: many; V gene: TRBV13; J gene: TRBJ2-3
CDR3 protein: CASSEYDVPDIQYF; CDR3 DNA: TGTGCCAGCAGTGAATACGACGTTCCGGACATTCAGTACTTC; D gene: .; clone size: .; V gene: TRBV2; J gene: TRBJ2-4
CDR3 protein: CASSSDLSRNQPQHF; CDR3 DNA: TGCGCCAGCAGTTCGGACCTCAGTAGGAATCAGCCCCAGCATTTT; D gene: .; clone size: few; V gene: TRBV4-3; J gene: TRBJ1-5
CDR3 protein: CSASGSPATDTQYF; CDR3 DNA: TGCAGTGCTAGCGGGAGTCCAGCAACAGATACGCAGTATTTT; D gene: .; clone size: few; V gene: TRBV20-1; J gene: TRBJ2-3
CDR3 protein: CASSSPLAGFTDTQYF; CDR3 DNA: TGTGCCAGCAGTTCCCCCCTTGCGGGCTTCACAGATACGCAGTATTTT; D gene: .; clone size: many; V gene: TRBV28; J gene: TRBJ2-3
CDR3 protein: CASSPGTSGSLDEQFF; CDR3 DNA: TGTGCCAGCAGCCCCGGGACTAGCGGGAGCTTGGATGAGCAGTTCTTC; D gene: TRBD2; clone size: .; V gene: TRBV11-1; J gene: TRBJ2-1
CDR3 protein: CAWSVGTTYEQYF; CDR3 DNA: TGTGCCTGGAGTGTAGGGACTACTTACGAGCAGTACTTC; D gene: TRBD2; clone size: many; V gene: TRBV30; J gene: TRBJ2-7
CDR3 protein: CASSTGVQETQYF; CDR3 DNA: TGTGCCAGCAGTACGGGGGTACAAGAGACCCAGTACTTC; D gene: .; clone size: many; V gene: TRBV28; J gene: TRBJ2-5
CDR3 protein: CASSTAGAGKETQYF; CDR3 DNA: TGTGCCAGCAGTACCGCTGGGGCTGGGAAAGAGACCCAGTACTTC; D gene: .; clone size: .; V gene: TRBV6-1; J gene: TRBJ2-5
CDR3 protein: CASSKRGTSPYEQYF; CDR3 DNA: TGTGCCAGCAGCAAGAGGGGGACATCTCCCTACGAGCAGTACTTC; D gene: .; clone size: many; V gene: TRBV3-1; J gene: TRBJ2-7
CDR3 protein: CSALSYEQYF; CDR3 DNA: TGCAGTGCTCTCTCCTACGAGCAGTACTTC; D gene: .; clone size: many; V gene: TRBV20-1; J gene: TRBJ2-7
CDR3 protein: CASSSGTQPYEQYF; CDR3 DNA: TGTGCCAGCAGTAGCGGGACCCAACCCTACGAGCAGTACTTC; D gene: TRBD2; clone size: few; V gene: TRBV27; J gene: TRBJ2-7
CDR3 protein: CASSDRDRVFF; CDR3 DNA: TGTGCCAGCAGTGACCGGGACAGGGTGTTCTTC; D gene: TRBD1; clone size: .; V gene: TRBV12-3/TRBV12-4; J gene: TRBJ2-1
CDR3 protein: CASSLRGGKETQYF; CDR3 DNA: TGTGCCAGCAGCCTGCGGGGGGGCAAAGAGACCCAGTACTTC; D gene: TRBD2; clone size: few; V gene: TRBV13; J gene: TRBJ2-5
CDR3 protein: CASSLYQRMTGELFF; CDR3 DNA: TGTGCCAGCAGTTTATATCAGCGTATGACCGGGGAGCTGTTTTTT; D gene: .; clone size: many; V gene: TRBV28; J gene: TRBJ2-2
CDR3 protein: CASSRGAGQGFYEQYF; CDR3 DNA: TGTGCCAGCAGTAGGGGCGCCGGACAGGGGTTCTACGAGCAGTACTTC; D gene: TRBD1; clone size: many; V gene: TRBV6-2/TRBV6-3; J gene: TRBJ2-7
CDR3 protein: CASSGDFQGAGDTQYF; CDR3 DNA: TGTGCCAGCAGCGGAGACTTTCAGGGGGCAGGAGATACGCAGTATTTT; D gene: TRBD1; clone size: .; V gene: TRBV9; J gene: TRBJ2-3
CDR3 protein: CASSLGTTNVLTF; CDR3 DNA: TGTGCCAGCAGCCTCGGGACAACCAACGTCCTGACTTTC; D gene: .; clone size: many; V gene: TRBV3-1; J gene: TRBJ2-6
CDR3 protein: CASSPTRTGEAFF; CDR3 DNA: TGTGCCAGCAGCCCGACCAGGACAGGGGAAGCTTTCTTT; D gene: TRBD1; clone size: few; V gene: TRBV4-2; J gene: TRBJ1-1
CDR3 protein: CASSARDSLTGELFF; CDR3 DNA: TGTGCCAGTAGTGCACGGGACAGCCTCACCGGGGAGCTGTTTTTT; D gene: TRBD1; clone size: .; V gene: TRBV19; J gene: TRBJ2-2
CDR3 protein: CSLGTSGFYEQYF; CDR3 DNA: TGCAGCCTTGGGACTAGCGGTTTCTACGAGCAGTACTTC; D gene: TRBD2; clone size: many; V gene: TRBV20-1; J gene: TRBJ2-7
CDR3 protein: CSAKPSGRSETQYF; CDR3 DNA: TGCAGTGCCAAACCTAGCGGGAGGTCAGAGACCCAGTACTTC; D gene: TRBD2; clone size: many; V gene: TRBV20-1; J gene: TRBJ2-5
CDR3 protein: CASSATGSSYNEQFF; CDR3 DNA: TGTGCCAGCAGCGCGACAGGGAGCTCCTACAATGAGCAGTTCTTC; D gene: TRBD1; clone size: many; V gene: TRBV9; J gene: TRBJ2-1
CDR3 protein: CASSPTDPYYEQYF; CDR3 DNA: TGCGCCAGCAGCCCCACCGACCCCTACTACGAGCAGTACTTC; D gene: .; clone size: .; V gene: TRBV4-1; J gene: TRBJ2-7
CDR3 protein: CSVEDRDTLYGYTF; CDR3 DNA: TGCAGCGTTGAAGATAGGGACACTCTCTATGGCTACACCTTC; D gene: .; clone size: .; V gene: TRBV29-1; J gene: TRBJ1-2
CDR3 protein: CASSFFPGQTSQETQYF; CDR3 DNA: TGCGCCAGCAGTTTTTTTCCGGGACAGACTAGTCAAGAGACCCAGTACTTC; D gene: .; clone size: .; V gene: TRBV5-1; J gene: TRBJ2-5
CDR3 protein: CAWSGRGTEAFF; CDR3 DNA: TGTGCCTGGAGTGGTAGAGGCACTGAAGCTTTCTTT; D gene: .; clone size: many; V gene: TRBV30; J gene: TRBJ1-1
CDR3 protein: CASNAGSPAYSDTGELFF; CDR3 DNA: TGTGCCAGCAACGCGGGGTCCCCCGCCTATTCGGACACCGGGGAGCTGTTTTTT; D gene: .; clone size: .; V gene: TRBV7-4; J gene: TRBJ2-2
CDR3 protein: CSVGTGINQPQHF; CDR3 DNA: TGCAGCGTTGGAACGGGGATCAATCAGCCCCAGCATTTT; D gene: .; clone size: .; V gene: TRBV29-1; J gene: TRBJ1-5
CDR3 protein: CASSLMDTKAFF; CDR3 DNA: TGTGCCAGCAGTTTAATGGACACTAAAGCTTTCTTT; D gene: .; clone size: few; V gene: TRBV12-3/TRBV12-4; J gene: TRBJ1-1
CDR3 protein: CASSIKHPGDRDLSYEQYF; CDR3 DNA: TGTGCCAGTAGTATTAAGCATCCCGGAGACCGGGACCTCTCCTACGAGCAGTACTTC; D gene: .; clone size: .; V gene: TRBV19; J gene: TRBJ2-7
CDR3 protein: CASSERTGVSPLHF; CDR3 DNA: TGTGCCAGTAGTGAACGGACAGGGGTATCACCCCTCCACTTT; D gene: TRBD1; clone size: many; V gene: TRBV19; J gene: TRBJ1-6
CDR3 protein: CASSLSGQGLNEQFF; CDR3 DNA: TGTGCCAGCAGTTTATCGGGACAGGGCCTCAATGAGCAGTTCTTC; D gene: TRBD1; clone size: few; V gene: TRBV12-3/TRBV12-4; J gene: TRBJ2-1
CDR3 protein: CASSLIAEIYEQYF; CDR3 DNA: TGTGCCAGCAGCTTAATAGCAGAAATCTACGAGCAGTACTTC; D gene: .; clone size: many; V gene: TRBV7-2; J gene: TRBJ2-7
CDR3 protein: CASSPRTSGFYNEQFF; CDR3 DNA: TGTGCCAGCAGTCCAAGGACTAGCGGTTTCTACAATGAGCAGTTCTTC; D gene: TRBD2; clone size: many; V gene: TRBV2; J gene: TRBJ2-1
CDR3 protein: CATLTSGRNNEQFF; CDR3 DNA: TGTGCCACCCTGACTAGCGGGAGAAACAATGAGCAGTTCTTC; D gene: TRBD2; clone size: many; V gene: TRBV6-2/TRBV6-3; J gene: TRBJ2-1
CDR3 protein: CASSQDSTGRADTQYF; CDR3 DNA: TGCGCCAGCAGCCAAGATTCAACAGGGAGGGCAGATACGCAGTATTTT; D gene: .; clone size: few; V gene: TRBV4-1; J gene: TRBJ2-3
CDR3 protein: CAWSLVGDLGYTF; CDR3 DNA: TGTGCCTGGAGTTTGGTGGGGGATCTTGGCTACACCTTC; D gene: .; clone size: few; V gene: TRBV30; J gene: TRBJ1-2